The 17 T cell receptor beta chains reported below all come from one sample, sequenced in a study of blood T cell repertoires in COVID-19. Libraries were prepared by immunoSEQ multiplex PCR; TCRdb keeps only in-frame clonotypes and omits some of them. The sample yields some 170,000 clones, over 80% seen once. The sequenced sample consisted of peripheral blood. Receptor source: a woman in her 70s with acute or convalescent COVID-19.

The chain combines TRBV30 with TRBJ2-4; D is perhaps TRBD2 (5 bases). The CDR3 is made up of 14 amino acids. Germline V gene data show CDR1 as GTSNPN and CDR2 as SVGIG (reference sequence). The V end was cut by 3 bases, the J end by 2 bases, with 11 bases between. CDR3 amino acids: CAWRREYSKNIQYF. In nucleotides, the CDR3 is TGTGCCTGGAGGAGGGAGTATTCCAAAAACATTCAGTACTTC.

CDR3 region: CASSFPGGFREKLFF. As DNA, the CDR3 is TGTGCCAGCAGCTTCCCAGGCGGGTTCCGGGAAAAACTGTTTTTT. The chain uses TRBV3-1 (or the pseudogene TRBV3-2) and TRBJ1-4; D remains unclear. Germline-derived CDR1 and CDR2 are LGHDT and YNNKEL (reference sequence). There are 15 residues in the CDR3. V was cut by 5 bases and J by 8 bases, with 18 bases left in between.

V usage is TRBV6-5 and J usage is TRBJ2-2, with D perhaps matching TRBD1 (5 bases). Germline values: CDR1 MNHEY, CDR2 SVGAGI. The CDR3 length is 16 residues. V dropped 0 bases and J dropped 4 bases, with 12 bases sitting between them. The CDR3 sequence: CASSYSIGVVTGELFF. The CDR3 region has the DNA TGTGCCAGCAGTTACTCGATAGGGGTAGTCACCGGGGAGCTGTTTTTT.

This chain joins TRBV29-1 and TRBJ1-3, with 7 bases aligning to TRBD1. Germline V lookup: CDR1 SQVTM, CDR2 ANQGSEA. The CDR3 has 14 amino acids. With 6 bases clipped from V and 0 bases from J, the junction kept 5 bases outside the gene matches. The CDR3 region has the DNA TGCAGCGTAGAGGACAGGTCCTCTGGAAACACCATATATTTT. Its translation is CSVEDRSSGNTIYF.

This clone was seen only once. V gene TRBV28 combines with J gene TRBJ1-3; the match to TRBD1 covers 9 bases. Germline V gene sequence: CDR1 MDHEN, CDR2 SYDVKM. There are 14 residues in the CDR3. Losses at the gene ends were 6 bases for V and 2 bases for J; bases not matched to a gene: 2. The CDR3 DNA follows: TGTGCCAGCAGAAGGACAGGGGCTGGAAACACCATATATTTT. Protein product: CASRRTGAGNTIYF.

Details on this clone: This sample also contains other DNA sequences that code for the same CDR3. The V call is TRBV18, the J call TRBJ1-5, with 7 bases matching TRBD1. The CDR3 consists of 14 residues. CDR1 and CDR2 from the germline V gene are KGHSH and LQKENI. V shed 3 bases, J shed 4 bases, and the junction held 3 bases outside the gene matches. The CDR3 protein is CASSPGQRNQPQHF. The CDR3 DNA reads as TGTGCCAGCTCACCGGGACAGCGAAATCAGCCCCAGCATTTT.

The chain has TRBV10-1 and TRBJ2-7, with D perhaps TRBD2 (6 bases). Trimming stripped 4 bases from V and 2 bases from J, with 15 bases between. Looked up from germline, CDR1 is WNHNN and CDR2 is SYGVQD (reference sequence). CDR3 length: 15 residues. The CDR3 nucleotides are TGCGCCAGCAGTGGGTGGAGGGGAATACCCTACGAGCAGTACTTC. It codes for CASSGWRGIPYEQYF.

J is TRBJ1-4 and V is TRBV28, with D possibly being TRBD1 (6 bases). V gave up 6 bases and J gave up 6 bases, with 26 bases separating them. The CDR3 is made up of 18 amino acids. CDR1 is MDHEN and CDR2 is SYDVKM in the germline V gene. The CDR3 bases are TGTGCCAGCAGACCGTTTTTGGGTGCGGGGGGCGGTGATGAAAAACTGTTTTTT. It encodes CASRPFLGAGGGDEKLFF.

This rearrangement joins TRBV5-1 to TRBJ2-7; D remains unclear. CDR1 is SGHRS and CDR2 is YFSETQ in the germline V gene. Trimming took off 0 bases at V and 5 bases at J, with 6 bases between the two ends. The CDR3 covers 12 residues. The CDR3 loop is CASSLGEDEQYF. CDR3 DNA: TGCGCCAGCAGCTTGGGTGAGGACGAGCAGTACTTC.

The chain has TRBV19 and TRBJ1-6; TRBD1 aligns across 7 bases. CDR3 length equals 14 residues. In germline, CDR1 is LNHDA, CDR2 SQIVND (reference sequence). V shed 6 bases and J 14 bases; nucleotides not matched to a gene: 13. The CDR3 loop reads CASSPMTGPASLHF. CDR3 in DNA: TGTGCCAGTAGCCCAATGACAGGGCCAGCGTCCCTCCACTTT. Full variable domain (outside the CDR3, taken from reference TRBV19 and TRBJ1-6): DGGITQSPKYLFRKEGQNVTLSCEQNLNHDAMYWYRQDPGQGLRLIYYSQIVNDFQKGDIAEGYSVSREKKESFPLTVTSAQKNPTAFYLCASSPMTGPASLHFGNGTRLTVT.

The rearrangement uses TRBV28 and TRBJ1-2; TRBD1 matches 12 bases. J lost 7 bases, V lost 6 bases, and 3 bases had no gene match. Per germline, CDR1 MDHEN and CDR2 SYDVKM. The length of the CDR3 is 13 residues. The CDR3 sequence: CASRGTGGVGYTF. DNA for the CDR3: TGTGCCAGCAGAGGGACAGGGGGCGTTGGCTACACCTTC.

V gene TRBV6-5 combines with J gene TRBJ2-1; weak D call: TRBD2 (6 bases). Looked up from germline, CDR1 is MNHEY and CDR2 is SVGAGI. Deletions cut 4 bases from V and 0 bases from J, with 13 bases between. There are 16 residues in the CDR3. CDR3 amino acids: CASSFLRDSSYNEQFF. The CDR3 DNA follows: TGTGCCAGCAGTTTTCTCCGGGACTCCTCCTACAATGAGCAGTTCTTC.

The chain employs TRBV28 and TRBJ1-2; 9 bases match TRBD1. This CDR3 comprises 18 residues. The V gene end was trimmed by 6 bases and the J gene end by 4 bases; junction bases not matched to a gene: 18. CDR1 and CDR2 (germline): MDHEN, SYDVKM. In DNA form, the CDR3 reads TGTGCCAGCAGACCTTATCCGGGACAGGGCTTACGGAGCTATGGCTACACCTTC. This gives the protein CASRPYPGQGLRSYGYTF.

The rearrangement uses TRBV4-1 and TRBJ2-3, with unresolved D. The CDR3 consists of 15 residues. Germline lookup yields CDR1 MGHRA and CDR2 YSYEKL. Trimming took 4 bases from V and 0 from J, leaving 11 bases between them. In DNA, the CDR3 is TGCGCCAGCAGCCTACAGAAGCCTAGCACAGATACGCAGTATTTT. Translation gives CASSLQKPSTDTQYF.

This clone was observed a single time. The V gene is TRBV29-1, the J gene TRBJ1-5; 8 nucleotides match TRBD1. Germline CDR1 and CDR2: SQVTM and ANQGSEA. The ends lost 6 bases at V and 2 bases at J; junction bases unmatched: 6. The CDR3 sequence is 14 residues long. The chain's CDR3 is CSVAGTGGNQPQHF. The CDR3 DNA is TGCAGCGTCGCCGGGACAGGTGGCAATCAGCCCCAGCATTTT.

This rearrangement joins TRBV6-5 to TRBJ1-6; tentative D call: TRBD1 (5 bases). CDR3 size: 16 residues. The V gene lost 3 bases and the J gene lost 8 bases, with 17 bases spanning the gap. Germline CDR1 reads MNHEY; CDR2 reads SVGAGI. In nucleotides, the CDR3 is TGTGCCAGCAGTTATTCCTCAGGTTTAGGGGATTCACCCCTCCACTTT. This translates into CASSYSSGLGDSPLHF.

The rearrangement links TRBV12-3 or TRBV12-4 to TRBJ1-5, with TRBD1 as a possible D gene (5 bases). The V end lost 4 bases, the J end lost 6 bases, and 10 bases lay between the germline ends. CDR3 size: 13 residues. CDR3: CASSSGWGQPQHF. CDR3 nucleotides: TGTGCCAGCAGTTCAGGGTGGGGTCAGCCCCAGCATTTT.